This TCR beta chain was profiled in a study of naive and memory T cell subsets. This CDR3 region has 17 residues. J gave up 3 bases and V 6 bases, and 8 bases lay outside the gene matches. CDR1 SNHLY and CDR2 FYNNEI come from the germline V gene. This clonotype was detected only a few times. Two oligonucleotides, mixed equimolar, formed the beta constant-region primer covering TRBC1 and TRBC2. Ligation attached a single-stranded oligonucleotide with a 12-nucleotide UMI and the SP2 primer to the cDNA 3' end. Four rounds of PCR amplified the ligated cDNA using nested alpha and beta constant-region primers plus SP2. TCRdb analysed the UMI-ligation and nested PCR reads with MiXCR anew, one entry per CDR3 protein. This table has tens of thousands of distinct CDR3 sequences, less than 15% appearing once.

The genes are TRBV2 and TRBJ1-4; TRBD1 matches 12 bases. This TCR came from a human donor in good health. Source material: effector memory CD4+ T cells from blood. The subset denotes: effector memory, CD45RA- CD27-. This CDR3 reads CASREGQGAIPNEKLFF. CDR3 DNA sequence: TGTGCCAGCAGAGAGGGACAGGGGGCGATACCTAATGAAAAACTGTTTTTT.